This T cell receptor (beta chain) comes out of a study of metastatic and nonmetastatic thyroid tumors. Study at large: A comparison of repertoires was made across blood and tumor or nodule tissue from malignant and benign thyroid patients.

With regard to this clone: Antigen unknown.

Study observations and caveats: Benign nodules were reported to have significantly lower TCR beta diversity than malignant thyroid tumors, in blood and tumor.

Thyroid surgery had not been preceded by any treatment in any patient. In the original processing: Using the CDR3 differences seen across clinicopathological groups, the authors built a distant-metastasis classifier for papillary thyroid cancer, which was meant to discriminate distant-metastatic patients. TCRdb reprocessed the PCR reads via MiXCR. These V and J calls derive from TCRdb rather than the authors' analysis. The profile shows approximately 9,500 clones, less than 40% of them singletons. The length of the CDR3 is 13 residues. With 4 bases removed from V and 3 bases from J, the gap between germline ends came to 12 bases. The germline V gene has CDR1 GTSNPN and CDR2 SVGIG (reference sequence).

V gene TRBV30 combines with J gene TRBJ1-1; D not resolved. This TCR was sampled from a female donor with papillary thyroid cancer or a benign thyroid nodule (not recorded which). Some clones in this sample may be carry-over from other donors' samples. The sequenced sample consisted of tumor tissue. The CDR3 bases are TGTGCCTGGATTGTGTGGGAGGACACTGAAGCTTTCTTT. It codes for CAWIVWEDTEAFF.